The 31 T cell receptor beta chains below were found in one sample sequenced in a study of blood T cell repertoires in COVID-19 (dated by TCRdb to 2018 to 2021). Library creation used the immunoSEQ multiplex PCR assay. In its TCRdb copy, this immuneACCESS table keeps in-frame sequences only and misses some clones. Where compared with another copy, unresolved V genes explain less than half of these, and the others have no known cause. For this sample there are hundreds of thousands of clones; over 75% appear just once. The top ten hold 1.1% of the sample. Sequencing input: PBMCs or T cells enriched from blood (not recorded which). The receptors were gathered from a man between 25 and 39 years old who had recovered from COVID-19.

This rearrangement joins TRBV12-3 or TRBV12-4 to TRBJ1-2; D unresolved. Trimming pared 3 bases from V and 3 bases from J, leaving 8 bases between. CDR3 length: 13 amino acids. This chain's CDR3 is CASSFVSYYGYTF. The DNA for the CDR3 is TGTGCCAGCAGTTTTGTGTCTTACTATGGCTACACCTTC.

The chain combines TRBV4-2 with TRBJ2-1, with 8 nucleotides matching TRBD2. Germline assignment: CDR1 LGHNA and CDR2 YNFKEQ. With 2 bases clipped from V and 6 bases from J, the junction kept 12 bases outside the gene matches. The CDR3 is 17 amino acids. CDR3 bases: TGTGCCAGCAGCCAATCCTGGGGGACTAGTAGTCTCAATGAGCAGTTCTTC. Translation: CASSQSWGTSSLNEQFF.

The chain employs TRBV7-9 and TRBJ1-4, with TRBD1 matching 9 bases. The germline V gene encodes CDR1 SEHNR and CDR2 FQNEAQ (reference sequence). V lost 5 bases and J lost 6; bases outside the gene matches: 7. The CDR3 extends over 15 amino acids. The CDR3 protein is CASSRGTGGDEKLFF. CDR3 DNA: TGTGCCAGCAGCCGGGGAACAGGGGGCGATGAAAAACTGTTTTTT. The full variable domain, completed using reference TRBV7-9 and TRBJ1-4, is DTGVSQNPRHKITKRGQNVTFRCDPISEHNRLYWYRQTLGQGPEFLTYFQNEAQLEKSRLLSDRFSAERPKGSFSTLEIQRTEQGDSAMYLCASSRGTGGDEKLFFGSGTQLSVL.

The chain recombines TRBV4-1 with TRBJ1-3; D is uncertain. The germline V gene has CDR1 MGHRA and CDR2 YSYEKL. This CDR3 contains 14 residues. V was clipped by 1 base and J by 3 bases, with 7 bases between them. CDR3 sequence reads: CASSQGPSGNTIYF. The CDR3 DNA is TGCGCCAGCAGCCAAGGTCCCAGTGGAAACACCATATATTTT.

The chain employs TRBV21-1 and TRBJ1-6; the table calls TRBD1, which could not be checked here. TRBV21-1 is given as a pseudogene. This CDR3 spans 15 amino acids. The CDR3 sequence is CASSKADREGSPLHF. The CDR3, as DNA: TGTGCCAGCAGCAAAGCGGACAGGGAAGGGTCACCCCTCCACTTT.

There are many counts of this clone. The gene calls are TRBV5-4 and TRBJ1-4, with D uncertain. Trimming shortened V by 3 bases and J by 8 bases, and 14 bases separated the two germline ends. The CDR3 loop spans 14 amino acids. Germline V CDR1 and CDR2: SGHNT, YYREEE (reference sequence). The CDR3 is CASSSRSRGEKLFF. The DNA of the CDR3 is TGTGCCAGCAGCTCCCGCAGCAGAGGGGAAAAACTGTTTTTT.

The rearrangement links TRBV2 to TRBJ1-4, with a tentative D call TRBD1 (6 bases). CDR1 is SNHLY, CDR2 FYNNEI, per germline. The CDR3 extends over 14 amino acids. The V gene lost 6 bases and the J gene lost 7 bases, with 15 bases spanning the gap. CDR3 sequence (DNA): TGTGCCAGCAGGAGGGGGTCTCCGGGTGAAAAACTGTTTTTT. This codes for CASRRGSPGEKLFF.

This chain connects TRBV28 to TRBJ2-5, with 9 bases identical to TRBD2. In germline, CDR1 is MDHEN, CDR2 SYDVKM. V gave up 10 bases and J gave up 7 bases; unmatched junction bases: 10. The length of the CDR3 is 13 residues. In DNA form, the CDR3 reads TGTGCCACCCTTTGGCGGGAGGGTGTGACCCAGTACTTC. This translates into CATLWREGVTQYF.

V is TRBV12-3 or TRBV12-4 and J is TRBJ1-1; the D is unclear. The CDR3 spans 12 residues. Trimming shortened V by 0 bases and J by 7 bases, and 6 bases separated the two germline ends. CDR3: CASSLAQFEAFF. The CDR3 bases are TGTGCCAGCAGTTTAGCACAGTTTGAAGCTTTCTTT.

Regarding this clone: Other DNA sequences of this sample code for an identical CDR3. The chain carries TRBV19 and TRBJ1-5; 7 bases match TRBD1. Germline CDR1 is LNHDA and CDR2 is SQIVND (reference sequence). Germline trimming cut 4 bases from V and 4 bases from J; bases unmatched to any gene: 4. The CDR3 consists of 14 residues. CDR3 loop: CASSTGGGNQPQHF. CDR3 nucleotide sequence: TGTGCCAGTAGTACAGGGGGAGGTAATCAGCCCCAGCATTTT.

The chain joins TRBV6-2 or TRBV6-3 to TRBJ2-7, with D possibly matching TRBD2 (6 bases). Germline lookup yields CDR1 MNHEY and CDR2 SVGEGT. The CDR3 sequence is 13 residues long. The V gene lost 6 bases and the J gene lost 0 bases, with 9 bases spanning the gap. The CDR3 DNA follows: TGTGCCAGCAGCCCTAGCGTCTCCTACGAGCAGTACTTC. It translates to CASSPSVSYEQYF.

Concerning this clone: The sample contains more than one DNA sequence encoding this CDR3. The chain is built from TRBV2 and TRBJ1-5; a possible D gene is TRBD1 (5 bases). V was shortened by 8 bases and J by 2 bases, with 13 bases between the two germline ends. Looked up from germline, CDR1 is SNHLY and CDR2 is FYNNEI. The CDR3 spans 14 residues. CDR3 sequence: CASSGGGGNQPQHF. The CDR3 nucleotides are TGTGCCAGCTCCGGGGGGGGAGGCAATCAGCCCCAGCATTTT.

Written as DNA, the CDR3 is TGTGCCAGAGACAGGGGTGACTATGGCTACACCTTC. Its protein product is CARDRGDYGYTF. This sequence joins TRBV19 and TRBJ1-2, with TRBD1 identical over 8 bases. The CDR3 length is 12 residues. The V gene end was trimmed by 9 bases and the J gene end by 3 bases; junction bases not matched to a gene: 3. The germline gives CDR1 LNHDA, CDR2 SQIVND (reference sequence).

The rearrangement joins TRBV19 to TRBJ1-1, with 8 nucleotides matching TRBD1. V dropped 3 bases and J dropped 7; count of bases not matched to a gene: 10. Germline assignment: CDR1 LNHDA and CDR2 SQIVND (reference sequence). The CDR3 loop spans 15 amino acids. This CDR3 reads CASSILDRALSEAFF. The CDR3, as DNA: TGTGCCAGTAGTATCCTGGACAGGGCGTTGAGTGAAGCTTTCTTT.

This rearrangement joins TRBV10-2 to TRBJ2-7; 7 nucleotides line up with TRBD1. After removal of 6 bases from V and 3 bases from J, the junction contained 8 bases not matched to a gene. This CDR3 region has 14 residues. In germline, CDR1 is WSHSY, CDR2 SAAADI. This CDR3 is CASRDRAAGYEQYF. The CDR3 region has the DNA TGCGCCAGCAGAGACAGGGCCGCGGGCTACGAGCAGTACTTC.

This chain uses TRBV27 with TRBJ2-7; D unresolved. The CDR3 is 13 residues long. Germline CDR1 reads MNHEY; CDR2 reads SMNVEV (reference sequence). The ends were cut back, 10 bases at V and 3 bases at J, with 16 bases in the middle. The CDR3 sequence is CATRQHNNYEQYF. In DNA form, the CDR3 reads TGTGCCACCCGACAACATAACAACTACGAGCAGTACTTC.

This chain links TRBV19 with TRBJ2-1, with TRBD1 as a possible D gene (5 bases). In germline, CDR1 is LNHDA, CDR2 SQIVND (reference sequence). CDR3 length equals 15 residues. V was shortened by 9 bases and J by 1 base, with 16 bases between the two germline ends. The CDR3 loop is CASTIGAVSYNEQFF. CDR3 sequence (DNA): TGTGCCAGCACTATAGGGGCTGTATCCTACAATGAGCAGTTCTTC.

CDR3 in DNA: TGTGCCAGCAGCCCAGGGGGGTTCCCTGAAGCTTTCTTT. This codes for CASSPGGFPEAFF. The chain carries TRBV5-4 and TRBJ1-1; 7 nucleotides agree with TRBD1. The CDR3 is 13 amino acids. CDR1 is SGHNT and CDR2 is YYREEE in the germline V gene (reference sequence). The junction had 6 bases not matched to a gene; V was cut back by 4 bases and J by 6 bases.

The table lists this clone with a count of one. The gene calls are TRBV29-1 and TRBJ1-2; D perhaps matches TRBD1 (5 bases). V shed 5 bases and J shed 0 bases, with 16 bases lying between them. Germline assignment: CDR1 SQVTM and CDR2 ANQGSEA. There are 15 residues in the CDR3. The CDR3 nucleotides read TGCAGCGTTCAAAAAAAGGACAAAGCTAACTATGGCTACACCTTC. As protein: CSVQKKDKANYGYTF.

The chain couples TRBV19 to TRBJ1-2; D remains ambiguous. The CDR3 runs to 15 residues. Deletions cut 7 bases from V and 3 bases from J, with 18 bases between. CDR1 is LNHDA, CDR2 SQIVND, per germline (reference sequence). Here the CDR3 reads CASTIDTQGDYGYTF. CDR3 coding DNA: TGTGCCAGTACCATCGACACCCAAGGTGACTATGGCTACACCTTC.

This chain connects TRBV7-8 to TRBJ2-7, with 7 bases fitting TRBD1. Germline lookup yields CDR1 SGHVS and CDR2 FQNEAQ. This CDR3 is built from 15 residues. V gave up 0 bases and J gave up 4 bases; unmatched junction bases: 6. As DNA, the CDR3 is TGTGCCAGCAGCTTAGCCCCCGGGACAGCTTACGAGCAGTACTTC. Encoded protein: CASSLAPGTAYEQYF. Full variable domain (missing parts from reference TRBV7-8 and TRBJ2-7): GAGVSQSPRYKVAKRGQDVALRCDPISGHVSLFWYQQALGQGPEFLTYFQNEAQLDKSGLPSDRFFAERPEGSVSTLKIQRTQQEDSAVYLCASSLAPGTAYEQYFGPGTRLTVT.

The V call is TRBV5-4, the J call TRBJ1-1; D is perhaps TRBD1 (6 bases). The CDR3 has 16 residues. Trimming pared 4 bases from V and 0 bases from J, leaving 16 bases between. The germline gives CDR1 SGHNT, CDR2 YYREEE (reference sequence). CDR3 amino acids: CASSRSGGPMNTEAFF. CDR3 bases: TGTGCCAGCAGCCGATCCGGGGGGCCCATGAACACTGAAGCTTTCTTT. The full variable domain, completed using reference TRBV5-4 and TRBJ1-1, is ETGVTQSPTHLIKTRGQQVTLRCSSQSGHNTVSWYQQALGQGPQFIFQYYREEENGRGNFPPRFSGLQFPNYSSELNVNALELDDSALYLCASSRSGGPMNTEAFFGQGTRLTVV.

J is TRBJ2-7 and V is TRBV11-2; D unresolved. The CDR3 runs 11 residues. The germline CDR1 and CDR2 sequences are SGHAT and FQNNGV. Trimming stripped 3 bases from V and 3 bases from J, with 3 bases between. The CDR3 DNA is TGTGCCAGCAGCTTTCTCTACGAGCAGTACTTC. Encoded protein: CASSFLYEQYF.

V is TRBV5-5 and J is TRBJ2-7; the match to TRBD2 covers 12 bases. Losses at the gene ends were 3 bases for V and 8 bases for J; bases not matched to a gene: 9. Germline V CDR1 and CDR2: SGHKS, YYEKEE (reference sequence). The CDR3 has 15 amino acids. The CDR3 protein is CASSSETSGSYQQYF. Here the CDR3 DNA reads TGTGCCAGCAGCTCAGAGACTAGCGGGAGTTACCAGCAGTACTTC.

The CDR3 loop is CASSRRMGASYNEQFF. The CDR3 DNA sequence: TGTGCCAGTAGCCGACGGATGGGGGCCTCCTACAATGAGCAGTTCTTC. The rearrangement links TRBV19 to TRBJ2-1, with a possible D match to TRBD1 (6 bases). CDR3 length: 16 amino acids. The germline V gene encodes CDR1 LNHDA and CDR2 SQIVND (reference sequence). Trimming shortened V by 6 bases and J by 0 bases, and 15 bases separated the two germline ends.

This chain links TRBV10-3 with TRBJ2-3; 7 positions agree with TRBD1. Germline loops: CDR1 ENHRY, CDR2 SYGVKD. This CDR3 contains 14 residues. Trimming removed 6 bases from V and 1 base from J; junction bases left unmatched: 4. The CDR3, as DNA: TGTGCCATCAGCACAGGGGCGGGCACAGATACGCAGTATTTT. This translates into CAISTGAGTDTQYF.

This chain uses TRBV27 with TRBJ2-1; 15 positions match TRBD2. J gave up 8 bases and V 3 bases, and 5 bases lay outside the gene matches. Germline-derived CDR1 and CDR2 are MNHEY and SMNVEV (reference sequence). There are 16 residues in the CDR3. The CDR3 DNA sequence: TGTGCCAGCAGTTTTTTAGGGACTAGCGGGAGGCATGAGCAGTTCTTC. This codes for CASSFLGTSGRHEQFF.

V and J are TRBV9 and TRBJ2-1, with 14 bases lining up with TRBD2. The CDR3 is 19 amino acids. The V gene end was trimmed by 4 bases and the J gene end by 3 bases; junction bases not matched to a gene: 12. CDR1 is SGDLS, CDR2 YYNGEE, per germline. CDR3 nucleotide sequence: TGTGCCAGCAGCCGAGGGGGACTAGCGGGAGCTCCCCGCTACAATGAGCAGTTCTTC. This gives the protein CASSRGGLAGAPRYNEQFF.

The V and J genes are TRBV4-1 and TRBJ2-4; TRBD2 aligns across 7 bases. J lost 1 base, V lost 2 bases, and 5 bases had no gene match. Germline V CDR1 and CDR2: MGHRA, YSYEKL. The CDR3 runs 16 residues. The CDR3 sequence: CASSQTLAAAKNIQYF. The CDR3 DNA sequence: TGCGCCAGCAGCCAAACCCTAGCGGCCGCCAAAAACATTCAGTACTTC.

The J gene is TRBJ2-7, the V gene TRBV27; 9 positions agree with TRBD2. Trimming at V came to 2 bases and at J to 3 bases, leaving 8 bases not matched to a gene. Germline V gene data show CDR1 as MNHEY and CDR2 as SMNVEV (reference sequence). The CDR3 is made up of 16 amino acids. The CDR3 nucleotides read TGTGCCAGCAGTTTAAAGATAGCGGGAGAGGGCTACGAGCAGTACTTC. Amino acid sequence: CASSLKIAGEGYEQYF.

V gene TRBV18 combines with J gene TRBJ1-2; 8 positions match TRBD1. Germline V gene data show CDR1 as KGHSH and CDR2 as LQKENI. V was clipped by 2 bases and J by 5 bases; unmatched bases: 10. CDR3 length: 16 residues. CDR3 DNA: TGTGCCAGCTCACCAGGGACAGGCGGGCGAGGGTATGGCTACACCTTC. It yields the protein CASSPGTGGRGYGYTF.